This T cell receptor (beta chain) was identified during a study of cytomegalovirus exposure and HLA in healthy donors. General study findings and limits: Reportedly, TCR beta sequences accurately predicted HLA-A and HLA-B alleles in most subjects. While the bulk of TCR sequences proved rare, some public TCRs turned up in many donors. In vitro experiments confirmed that three CMV-associated chains were specific for CMV antigens.

As regards this clone: Antigen specificity is unknown.

This PCR relied on a set of 60 Vbeta primers and 13 Jbeta primers. Profiling relied on immunoSEQ multiplex PCR, and the TCRdb table lists in-frame clones only, not all of them. This sample yields 130,000 to 150,000 clones, of which about 78% are seen a single time; nearly 7% belongs to the top ten. V lost 0 bases to trimming and J lost 2 bases, with 15 bases between them. This CDR3 region has 17 residues. The V gene's germline CDR1 is LNHNV and CDR2 YYDKDF (reference sequence). The sequenced sample consisted of PBMCs. The source of this sequence is a man aged 40-55 years in good health and CMV-seropositive. The chain couples TRBV15 to TRBJ2-3; possible D gene TRBD1, 5 bases. In DNA form, the CDR3 reads TGTGCCACCAGCAGAGATAAAAGGGGCCGAGTCACAGATACGCAGTATTTT. As protein: CATSRDKRGRVTDTQYF.